These T cell receptor beta chains were read from a single sample in a study of sequential checkpoint blockade in melanoma. TCRdb keeps only in-frame clones here, not all; method: immunoSEQ multiplex PCR. The sample yields roughly 18,000 clones, about 50% seen once. The sequencing used CD8+ T cells sorted from blood (inferred from file names), collected from a patient given nivolumab and ipilimumab in sequence. The receptors come from a human donor with melanoma. Each CDR3 is given with its conserved first and last residue. A D gene is named only where the DNA matches it firmly. Only some rows state a clone size, as once, few, many or a class for expanded clones.

TRBV2,NA,TRBD1,TRBJ1-5,CASRGDSFSNQPQHF,TGTGCCAGCAGGGGGGACAGTTTTAGCAATCAGCCCCAGCATTTT
TRBV7-9,NA,TRBD1,TRBJ2-7,CASSSDRDSYEQYF,TGTGCCAGCAGCTCCGACCGGGACAGCTACGAGCAGTACTTC
TRBV5-1,NA,NA,TRBJ1-6,CASLYLRASTSQGSPLHF,TGCGCCAGTTTATACCTGCGGGCTTCCACGTCCCAGGGGTCACCCCTCCACTTT
TRBV30,few,NA,TRBJ2-7,CAWNLVNSYEQYF,TGTGCCTGGAACCTAGTGAACTCCTACGAGCAGTACTTC
TRBV2,medium-sized,NA,TRBJ2-7,CATNPGSYEQYF,TGTGCCACCAACCCGGGGTCCTACGAGCAGTACTTC
TRBV29-1,few,NA,TRBJ1-2,CSVVSDYGYTF,TGCAGCGTGGTCAGTGACTATGGCTACACCTTC
TRBV7-9,NA,TRBD1,TRBJ2-5,CASSWWDSQETQYF,TGTGCCAGCAGTTGGTGGGACAGCCAAGAGACCCAGTACTTC
TRBV27,few,NA,TRBJ1-5,CASSEQGSNQPQHF,TGTGCCAGCAGTGAACAGGGTAGCAATCAGCCCCAGCATTTT
TRBV7-7,few,NA,TRBJ2-5,CASSLGQGMETQYF,TGTGCCAGCAGCTTAGGTCAGGGTATGGAGACCCAGTACTTC
TRBV10-2,NA,NA,TRBJ2-5,CASSELAGGQETQYF,TGCGCCAGCAGTGAACTAGCAGGGGGCCAAGAGACCCAGTACTTC
TRBV5-6,NA,TRBD1,TRBJ2-5,CASSLEGTGKETQYF,TGTGCCAGCAGCTTGGAAGGGACAGGTAAAGAGACCCAGTACTTC
TRBV7-9,NA,NA,TRBJ2-1,CASSFSSSGVGEQFF,TGTGCCAGCAGCTTTTCCAGTTCGGGAGTGGGGGAGCAGTTCTTC
TRBV28,NA,NA,TRBJ1-5,CASSLTVLTGHNQPQHF,TGTGCCAGCAGTCTGACAGTCTTGACAGGTCATAATCAGCCCCAGCATTTT
TRBV5-4,NA,NA,TRBJ1-1,CASSPPGAGVTEAFF,TGTGCCAGCAGCCCCCCCGGTGCGGGGGTGACTGAAGCTTTCTTT
TRBV9,few,TRBD2,TRBJ2-5,CASSTNLREGLETQYF,TGTGCCAGCAGCACTAATTTGCGGGAGGGCCTTGAGACCCAGTACTTC
TRBV19,NA,TRBD1,TRBJ1-2,CASTLEGGGYTF,TGTGCCAGTACCTTAGAAGGGGGCGGCTACACCTTC
TRBV5-4,NA,NA,TRBJ1-1,CASSTAGSSEAFF,TGTGCCAGCAGCACGGCGGGGTCCAGTGAAGCTTTCTTT
TRBV4-1,NA,NA,TRBJ1-2,CASSPTAGAANGYTF,TGCGCCAGCAGCCCCACGGCGGGGGCGGCTAATGGCTACACCTTC
TRBV6-1,few,TRBD1,TRBJ2-7,CASRRPGTVPYEQYF,TGTGCCAGCAGAAGGCCCGGGACAGTCCCCTACGAGCAGTACTTC
TRBV7-7,NA,TRBD1,TRBJ2-7,CASSLGQGGAYEQYF,TGTGCCAGCAGCTTAGGACAGGGGGGAGCCTACGAGCAGTACTTC
TRBV4-1,NA,TRBD2,TRBJ2-1,CASSVVAGGLRNEQFF,TGCGCCAGCAGCGTGGTAGCGGGAGGGTTGAGGAATGAGCAGTTCTTC
TRBV7-6,NA,NA,TRBJ2-7,CASSQRGNIPSRGEQYF,TGTGCCAGCAGCCAGAGAGGAAACATCCCAAGTCGAGGCGAGCAGTACTTC
TRBV13,NA,TRBD2,TRBJ2-3,CASSSGTSGGSTDTQYF,TGTGCCAGCAGCTCGGGGACTAGCGGGGGTAGCACAGATACGCAGTATTTT
TRBV6-5,NA,NA,TRBJ2-2,CASSYQGRGTGELFF,TGTGCCAGCAGTTACCAGGGAAGAGGCACCGGGGAGCTGTTTTTT
TRBV6-5,NA,NA,TRBJ2-7,CASSYSRVPTDEQYF,TGTGCCAGCAGTTACTCTCGGGTCCCGACGGACGAGCAGTACTTC
TRBV7-6,NA,NA,TRBJ1-2,CASSAWDSSPNYGYTF,TGTGCCAGCAGCGCCTGGGACTCTAGCCCTAACTATGGCTACACCTTC
TRBV13,few,TRBD1,TRBJ2-7,CASSPDRGGEQYF,TGTGCCAGCAGCCCGGACAGGGGCGGAGAGCAGTACTTC
TRBV5-6,few,NA,TRBJ2-7,CASSLAGISYEQYF,TGTGCCAGCAGCTTGGCCGGGATCAGCTACGAGCAGTACTTC
TRBV11-2,few,NA,TRBJ1-2,CASSLGSNYGYTF,TGTGCCAGCAGCTTGGGCTCCAACTATGGCTACACCTTC
TRBV27,few,NA,TRBJ2-7,CASRGTGRTHEQYF,TGTGCCAGCAGGGGTACAGGGCGTACCCACGAGCAGTACTTC
TRBV7-9,few,TRBD1,TRBJ2-3,CASSPRTGGSTDTQYF,TGTGCCAGCAGCCCGAGGACAGGGGGTTCCACAGATACGCAGTATTTT
TRBV5-5,NA,NA,TRBJ2-6,CASSSQGSGANVLTF,TGTGCCAGCAGCTCGCAGGGATCTGGGGCCAACGTCCTGACTTTC
TRBV2,NA,NA,TRBJ2-7,CASSDFYSYEQYF,TGTGCCAGCAGTGACTTCTATTCCTACGAGCAGTACTTC
TRBV27,NA,NA,TRBJ1-6,CASSSPNSPLHF,TGTGCCAGCAGCTCTCCCAATTCACCCCTCCACTTT
TRBV27,NA,NA,TRBJ2-3,CASRDSLTDTQYF,TGTGCCAGCAGGGACAGCCTCACAGATACGCAGTATTTT
TRBV19,NA,NA,TRBJ1-5,CASSIDAGNTGNQPQHF,TGTGCCAGTAGTATAGACGCAGGGAACACAGGCAATCAGCCCCAGCATTTT
TRBV7-6,medium-sized,TRBD2,TRBJ2-7,CASSLDPGGTEQYF,TGTGCCAGCAGCTTAGACCCGGGGGGGACCGAGCAGTACTTC
TRBV5-4,few,TRBD1,TRBJ1-6,CASSLGGSSYNSPLHF,TGTGCCAGCAGCTTAGGGGGCAGCTCCTATAATTCACCCCTCCACTTT
TRBV9,NA,NA,TRBJ2-1,CASSVGGRVANEQFF,TGTGCCAGCAGCGTAGGTGGCAGGGTGGCCAATGAGCAGTTCTTC
TRBV6-1,few,TRBD1,TRBJ2-7,CAISVIQGAYEQYF,TGTGCCATCAGTGTAATCCAGGGGGCCTACGAGCAGTACTTC
TRBV15,NA,NA,TRBJ2-7,CATSSLRDEQYF,TGTGCCACCAGCAGTTTGAGAGATGAGCAGTACTTC
TRBV28,NA,TRBD1,TRBJ2-7,CASSLDKGQGAYEQYF,TGTGCCAGCAGTTTAGACAAGGGACAGGGGGCCTACGAGCAGTACTTC
TRBV19,medium-sized,TRBD1,TRBJ1-4,CASSARDRGRENEKLFF,TGTGCCAGTAGTGCCCGGGACAGGGGGCGAGAAAATGAAAAACTGTTTTTT